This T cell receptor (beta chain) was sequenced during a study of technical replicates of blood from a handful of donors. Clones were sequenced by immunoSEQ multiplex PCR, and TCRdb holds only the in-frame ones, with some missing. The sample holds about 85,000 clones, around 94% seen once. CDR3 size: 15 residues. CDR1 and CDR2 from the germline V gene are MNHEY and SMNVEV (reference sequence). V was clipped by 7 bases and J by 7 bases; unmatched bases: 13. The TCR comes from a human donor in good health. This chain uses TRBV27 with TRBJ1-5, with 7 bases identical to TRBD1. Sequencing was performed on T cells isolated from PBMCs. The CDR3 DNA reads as TGTGCCAGCAAGGAAATACAGGGGAGTGGCCAGCCCCAGCATTTT. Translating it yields CASKEIQGSGQPQHF.